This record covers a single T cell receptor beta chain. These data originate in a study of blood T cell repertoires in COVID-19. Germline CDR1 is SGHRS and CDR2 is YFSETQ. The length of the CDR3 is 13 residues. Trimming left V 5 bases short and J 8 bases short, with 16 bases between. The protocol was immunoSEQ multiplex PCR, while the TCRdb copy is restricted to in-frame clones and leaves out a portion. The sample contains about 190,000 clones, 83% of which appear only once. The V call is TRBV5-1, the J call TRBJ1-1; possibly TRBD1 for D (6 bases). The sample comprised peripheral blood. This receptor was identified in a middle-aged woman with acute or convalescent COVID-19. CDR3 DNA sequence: TGCGCCAGCAGTCCACAGGGCACAGGGGAAGCTTTCTTT. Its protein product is CASSPQGTGEAFF.